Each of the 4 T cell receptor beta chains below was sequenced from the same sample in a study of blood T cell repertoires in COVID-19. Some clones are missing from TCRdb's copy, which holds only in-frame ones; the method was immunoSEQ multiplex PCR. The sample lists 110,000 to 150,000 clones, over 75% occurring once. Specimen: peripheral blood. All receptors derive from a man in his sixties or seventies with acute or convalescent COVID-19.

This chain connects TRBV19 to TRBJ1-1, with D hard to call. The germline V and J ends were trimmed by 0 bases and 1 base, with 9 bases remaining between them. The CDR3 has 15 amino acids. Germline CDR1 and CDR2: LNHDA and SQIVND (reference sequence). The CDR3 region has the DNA TGTGCCAGTAGTATAGATCAACCAGGGAACACTGAAGCTTTCTTT. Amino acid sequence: CASSIDQPGNTEAFF.

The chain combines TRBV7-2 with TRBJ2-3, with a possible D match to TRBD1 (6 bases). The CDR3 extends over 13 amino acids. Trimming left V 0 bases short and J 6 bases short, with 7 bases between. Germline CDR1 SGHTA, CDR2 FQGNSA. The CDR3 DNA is TGTGCCAGCAGCTTAGCGCAGGGGGATACGCAGTATTTT. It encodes CASSLAQGDTQYF. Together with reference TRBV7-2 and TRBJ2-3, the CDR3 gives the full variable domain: GAGVSQSPSNKVTEKGKDVELRCDPISGHTALYWYRQSLGQGLEFLIYFQGNSAPDKSGLPSDRFSAERTGGSVSTLTIQRTQQEDSAVYLCASSLAQGDTQYFGPGTRLTVL.

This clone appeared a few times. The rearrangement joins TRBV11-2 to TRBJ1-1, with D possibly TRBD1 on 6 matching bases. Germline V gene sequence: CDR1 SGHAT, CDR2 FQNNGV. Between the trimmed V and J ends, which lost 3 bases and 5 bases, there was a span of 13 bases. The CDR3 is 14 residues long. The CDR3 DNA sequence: TGTGCCAGCAGCTTCTCAGGGGAACGGACTGAAGCTTTCTTT. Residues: CASSFSGERTEAFF.

CDR3 sequence (DNA): TGCGCCAGCAGCTTGGCTAGCGGGAGGCATGATACGCAGTATTTT. It encodes CASSLASGRHDTQYF. The V and J genes are TRBV5-1 and TRBJ2-3, with 11 bases aligning to TRBD2. Losses at the gene ends were 0 bases for V and 6 bases for J; bases not matched to a gene: 3. CDR3 size: 15 residues. Germline loops: CDR1 SGHRS, CDR2 YFSETQ.